These 9 T cell receptor beta chains were all obtained from the same sample, sequenced in a study of blood T cell repertoires in COVID-19. Using immunoSEQ multiplex PCR, the repertoire was profiled, and TCRdb retains in-frame clones only, with some absent. The data contain fewer than 35,000 clones, roughly nine tenths of them seen just once; the ten biggest clones take up under 30%. Sequenced material: peripheral blood. These receptors all stem from a woman at least 80 years old with active or convalescent COVID-19.

The chain is built from TRBV5-1 and TRBJ1-3; the D gene is possibly TRBD1 (6 bases). The CDR3 consists of 15 residues. Looked up from germline, CDR1 is SGHRS and CDR2 is YFSETQ. Deletions cut 4 bases from V and 2 bases from J, with 13 bases between. CDR3 sequence (DNA): TGCGCCAGCAGCCTACAGGGCCAGCCTGGAAACACCATATATTTT. It codes for CASSLQGQPGNTIYF.

The V gene is TRBV7-6, the J gene TRBJ2-5; D is possibly TRBD1 (5 bases). The CDR3 length is 14 residues. V gave up 0 bases and J gave up 4 bases, with 9 bases separating them. Germline V gene sequence: CDR1 SGHVS, CDR2 FNYEAQ. CDR3 nucleotides: TGTGCCAGCAGCTTAGCCAGGGTTGGAGAGACCCAGTACTTC. Its protein product is CASSLARVGETQYF.

The rearrangement links TRBV5-1 to TRBJ1-3; no definite D call. This CDR3 is 14 amino acids long. V was trimmed by 4 bases and J by 0 bases, leaving 8 bases between them. In germline, CDR1 is SGHRS, CDR2 YFSETQ. CDR3 protein: CASSSDLSGNTIYF. In nucleotides, the CDR3 is TGCGCCAGCAGCAGCGATCTCTCTGGAAACACCATATATTTT.

This rearrangement joins TRBV11-1 to TRBJ2-7; D perhaps matches TRBD2 (6 bases). Trimming took off 2 bases at V and 6 bases at J, with 14 bases between the two ends. The germline V gene encodes CDR1 SGHAT and CDR2 FQDESV (reference sequence). CDR3 length: 14 residues. The chain's CDR3 is CASSLYRGFAEQYF. CDR3 coding DNA: TGTGCCAGCAGCTTATATCGGGGGTTTGCCGAGCAGTACTTC.

This chain joins TRBV19 and TRBJ2-7, with D perhaps TRBD1 (5 bases). The CDR3 contains 12 residues. Trimming took 8 bases from V and 1 from J, leaving 9 bases between them. Germline CDR1 and CDR2: LNHDA and SQIVND (reference sequence). This CDR3 reads CASVRVSYEQYF. In DNA form, the CDR3 reads TGTGCCAGTGTCAGGGTGTCCTACGAGCAGTACTTC. Drawing the rest from reference TRBV19 and TRBJ2-7, the complete variable domain is DGGITQSPKYLFRKEGQNVTLSCEQNLNHDAMYWYRQDPGQGLRLIYYSQIVNDFQKGDIAEGYSVSREKKESFPLTVTSAQKNPTAFYLCASVRVSYEQYFGPGTRLTVT.

This CDR3 reads CASADRGNTEAFF. As DNA, the CDR3 is TGTGCCAGCGCCGACAGGGGGAACACTGAAGCTTTCTTT. The V and J genes are TRBV7-8 and TRBJ1-1, with 8 bases identical to TRBD1. The CDR3 loop spans 13 amino acids. The germline gives CDR1 SGHVS, CDR2 FQNEAQ. Trimming at V came to 8 bases and at J to 1 base, leaving 3 bases not matched to a gene.

The J gene is TRBJ2-7, the V gene TRBV6-5; 8 nucleotides align to TRBD1. The CDR3 contains 13 residues. Germline-derived CDR1 and CDR2 are MNHEY and SVGAGI. V lost 8 bases to trimming and J lost 6 bases; unmatched junction nucleotides: 9. The CDR3 reads CASCRDRLIEQYF. DNA of the CDR3: TGTGCCAGCTGCCGGGACAGGTTGATCGAGCAGTACTTC.

This chain connects TRBV19 to TRBJ2-7, with 11 bases aligning to TRBD2. The V gene end was trimmed by 3 bases and the J gene end by 0 bases; junction bases not matched to a gene: 4. This CDR3 contains 16 residues. Germline CDR1 reads LNHDA; CDR2 reads SQIVND (reference sequence). CDR3 nucleotides: TGTGCCAGTAGTATGCGACTAGCGGGGTCCTCCTACGAGCAGTACTTC. Translation: CASSMRLAGSSYEQYF.

J is TRBJ1-5 and V is TRBV5-5; 8 positions match TRBD1. The J segment lost 6 bases and the V segment lost 0 bases, leaving 11 bases of the junction unmatched. This CDR3 has 17 residues. Germline values: CDR1 SGHKS, CDR2 YYEKEE (reference sequence). CDR3 sequence (DNA): TGTGCCAGCAGCTTGGGCATGGACAGGGTTTTAGGTCAGCCCCAGCATTTT. It encodes CASSLGMDRVLGQPQHF.